This is a list of T cell receptor beta chains from one sample in a study of cytomegalovirus exposure and HLA in healthy donors. TCRdb's copy holds only in-frame clones and misses some; the assay was immunoSEQ multiplex PCR. The listing contains about 200,000 clones. Sequenced sample: PBMCs. The source of these receptors is a boy between 5 and 17 years old in good health and CMV-seronegative. CDR3s include the opening cysteine and the closing phenylalanine or tryptophan. D genes are given only for firm matches.

NA	TRBV11-2	TRBJ2-7	CASSVSGTIYEQYF	TGTGCCAGCAGCGTCTCCGGGACAATCTACGAGCAGTACTTC
NA	TRBV15	TRBJ1-2	CATSRGGDEGYTF	TGTGCCACCAGCAGAGGGGGGGATGAAGGCTACACCTTC
NA	TRBV18	TRBJ1-1	CASSPPSIGTEAFF	TGTGCCAGCTCACCACCGAGTATTGGCACTGAAGCTTTCTTT
TRBD1	TRBV27	TRBJ1-1	CASSLRQGGNTEAFF	TGTGCCAGCAGTTTACGCCAGGGGGGTAACACTGAAGCTTTCTTT
NA	TRBV11-2	TRBJ1-2	CASSLQGAVIYGYTF	TGTGCCAGCAGCTTACAGGGTGCTGTCATTTACGGCTACACCTTC
NA	TRBV7-3	TRBJ1-5	CASSPGPAEPQHF	TGTGCCAGCAGCCCAGGGCCTGCGGAGCCCCAGCATTTT
NA	TRBV18	TRBJ1-2	CASSPDRGGYTF	TGTGCCAGCTCACCAGACCGGGGGGGCTACACCTTC
NA	TRBV5-6	TRBJ2-7	CASSTTGTRYEQYF	TGTGCCAGCAGCACGACCGGGACAAGATACGAGCAGTACTTC
NA	TRBV7-9	TRBJ2-7	CASSLVGGSYEQYF	TGTGCCAGCAGCTTAGTGGGGGGATCATACGAGCAGTACTTC
NA	TRBV11-2	TRBJ2-3	CASSLPVSDTQYF	TGTGCCAGCAGCTTACCTGTCTCAGATACGCAGTATTTT
NA	TRBV4-1	TRBJ2-3	CASSLTSWTSTDTQYF	TGCGCCAGCAGCCTCACTAGTTGGACGAGCACAGATACGCAGTATTTT
NA	TRBV4-3	TRBJ1-1	CASSQDYRGNTEAFF	TGCGCCAGCAGCCAAGATTATAGGGGTAACACTGAAGCTTTCTTT
NA	TRBV27	TRBJ1-5	CASSPNGGPQHF	TGTGCCAGCAGTCCAAACGGGGGGCCCCAGCATTTT
NA	TRBV7-3	TRBJ1-1	CASSLGSGTEAFF	TGTGCCAGCAGCTTAGGTTCAGGCACTGAAGCTTTCTTT
TRBD2	TRBV11-2	TRBJ2-5	CASSLAQALADEQETQYF	TGTGCCAGCAGCTTAGCCCAGGCCCTAGCGGACGAGCAAGAGACCCAGTACTTC
NA	TRBV4-1	TRBJ1-1	CASSQGNRADVTEAFF	TGCGCCAGCAGCCAAGGGAACAGGGCTGACGTTACTGAAGCTTTCTTT
NA	TRBV30	TRBJ1-2	CAWSVVSVNYGYTF	TGTGCCTGGAGTGTGGTGTCGGTTAACTATGGCTACACCTTC
NA	TRBV29-1	TRBJ2-7	CSVDVGDSYEQCF	TGCAGCGTTGATGTCGGGGACTCCTACGAGCAGTGCTTC
NA	TRBV5-6	TRBJ2-5	CASSWRVGETQYF	TGTGCCAGCAGCTGGCGGGTGGGTGAGACCCAGTACTTC
NA	TRBV27	TRBJ1-2	CASSLAGEGGYTF	TGTGCCAGCAGTTTAGCTGGGGAGGGTGGCTACACCTTC
NA	TRBV11-2	TRBJ1-1	CASSLDPRAAEAFF	TGTGCCAGCAGCTTAGACCCCAGGGCCGCTGAAGCTTTCTTT
TRBD2	TRBV2	TRBJ2-3	CASRPGLAGGQVNTDTQYF	TGTGCCAGCAGACCGGGACTAGCGGGGGGGCAGGTTAATACAGATACGCAGTATTTT
NA	TRBV5-1	TRBJ2-3	CASSPETGLFTDTQYF	TGCGCCAGCAGCCCGGAGACAGGCCTGTTCACAGATACGCAGTATTTT
TRBD2	TRBV6-6	TRBJ2-1	CASSSSGGSSYNEQFF	TGTGCCAGCAGCAGTAGCGGGGGGAGCTCCTACAATGAGCAGTTCTTC
NA	TRBV5-6	TRBJ1-3	CASSLGGDSGNTIYF	TGTGCCAGCAGCTTGGGGGGAGACTCTGGAAACACCATATATTTT
TRBD1	TRBV28	TRBJ1-5	CASRGPGQGQPQHF	TGTGCCAGCAGGGGCCCCGGACAGGGCCAGCCCCAGCATTTT
TRBD1	TRBV7-3	TRBJ2-2	CASSRQGVGGELFF	TGTGCCAGCAGCCGACAGGGGGTGGGCGGGGAGCTGTTTTTT
TRBD2	TRBV7-2	TRBJ2-3	CASSVGTSKDTQYF	TGTGCCAGCAGCGTAGGGACTAGCAAAGATACGCAGTATTTT
NA	TRBV19	TRBJ1-4	CASSIGVPGVEKLFF	TGTGCCAGTAGTATAGGGGTACCAGGGGTTGAAAAACTGTTTTTT
TRBD1	TRBV6-5	TRBJ2-7	CASSKGQGISYEQYF	TGTGCCAGCAGTAAGGGACAGGGGATCTCCTACGAGCAGTACTTC
TRBD1	TRBV5-1	TRBJ1-1	CASREDREATEAFF	TGCGCCAGCAGAGAGGACAGGGAGGCGACTGAGGCTTTCTTT
NA	TRBV6-1	TRBJ1-3	CASRVEGFSGNTIYF	TGTGCCAGCAGGGTTGAGGGATTCTCTGGAAACACCATATATTTT
NA	TRBV7-2	TRBJ1-4	CASSLRAGINEKLFF	TGTGCCAGCAGCTTAAGGGCAGGGATTAATGAAAAACTGTTTTTT
TRBD2	TRBV7-2	TRBJ2-3	CASSLVGTSGADTQYF	TGTGCCAGCAGCTTAGTTGGGACTAGCGGTGCAGATACGCAGTATTTT
NA	TRBV7-8	TRBJ1-2	CASTPAGSYGYTF	TGTGCCAGCACCCCGGCAGGGTCTTATGGCTACACCTTC
NA	TRBV11-2	TRBJ2-7	CASSLGSRDYEQYF	TGTGCCAGCAGCTTAGGGAGCAGGGACTACGAGCAGTACTTC
TRBD1	TRBV10-3	TRBJ1-3	CAIRETGVGNTIYF	TGTGCCATCAGGGAGACAGGGGTGGGAAACACCATATATTTT
TRBD1	TRBV5-6	TRBJ2-7	CASSWWDRGYEQYF	TGTGCCAGCAGCTGGTGGGACAGGGGCTACGAGCAGTACTTC
NA	TRBV11-3	TRBJ2-1	CASSFGSGYNEQFF	TGTGCCAGCAGCTTTGGGAGCGGTTACAATGAGCAGTTCTTC
TRBD1	TRBV4-2	TRBJ2-7	CASSQVTTGAHEQYF	TGTGCCAGCAGCCAAGTCACGACAGGGGCCCACGAGCAGTACTTC
NA	TRBV7-9	TRBJ2-3	CASSLEAGSDTQYF	TGTGCCAGCAGCTTAGAGGCAGGGTCAGATACGCAGTATTTT
TRBD2	TRBV5-1	TRBJ2-1	CASTATSGGNEQFF	TGCGCCAGCACTGCGACTAGCGGGGGGAATGAGCAGTTCTTC
TRBD2	TRBV6-1	TRBJ2-7	CASAAGGEQYF	TGTGCCAGCGCGGCGGGGGGTGAGCAGTACTTC
NA	TRBV6-5	TRBJ1-5	CASRRGGNQPQHF	TGTGCCAGCCGGAGGGGGGGAAATCAGCCCCAGCATTTT
NA	TRBV11-1	TRBJ1-1	CASSLGQWEAEAFF	TGTGCCAGCAGCTTAGGACAGTGGGAGGCTGAAGCTTTCTTT
NA	TRBV4-1	TRBJ1-2	CASSQEARANYGYTF	TGCGCCAGCAGCCAAGAAGCACGAGCTAACTATGGCTACACCTTC
NA	TRBV7-6	TRBJ1-6	CASSSDSYNSPLHF	TGTGCCAGCAGCTCGGACAGTTATAATTCACCCCTCCACTTT
TRBD1	TRBV4-3	TRBJ1-2	CASGQDGTAGEGYTF	TGCGCCAGCGGCCAAGACGGGACAGCCGGAGAAGGCTACACCTTC
NA	TRBV5-5	TRBJ1-1	CASSFAGSAMNTEAFF	TGTGCCAGCAGCTTCGCCGGGTCCGCAATGAACACTGAAGCTTTCTTT
NA	TRBV28	TRBJ1-2	CASSLVYIGLSNYGYTF	TGTGCCAGCAGTTTAGTCTACATAGGACTGTCTAACTATGGCTACACCTTC
NA	TRBV5-1	TRBJ2-2	CASSLETGWAGELFF	TGCGCCAGCAGCTTGGAAACAGGGTGGGCCGGGGAGCTGTTTTTT
TRBD2	TRBV27	TRBJ2-7	CASSLSGRGFYEQYF	TGTGCCAGCAGTTTATCGGGGAGGGGCTTCTACGAGCAGTACTTC
TRBD1	TRBV29-1	TRBJ1-2	CSVEKDRAYGYTF	TGCAGCGTCGAAAAGGACAGGGCCTATGGCTACACCTTC
NA	TRBV9	TRBJ2-1	CASSEADRLGDEQFF	TGTGCCAGCAGTGAAGCAGACAGGCTCGGGGATGAGCAGTTCTTC
TRBD1	TRBV6-5	TRBJ2-1	CASSYSRDRWEQFF	TGTGCCAGCAGTTACTCGAGGGACAGATGGGAGCAGTTCTTC